These T cell receptor beta chains were read from a single sample in a study of early stage breast cancer tumors. Repertoires were generated with immunoSEQ multiplex PCR, while TCRdb's copy carries only in-frame clones and drops some. The table records some 3,600 clones, 65% to 75% of them present only once. Sequences were obtained from breast tumor tissue. These receptors originate from a person aged 35-49 years with breast cancer. CDR3s include the opening cysteine and the closing phenylalanine or tryptophan. D genes are given only for firm matches. Part of the rows lack a size; the others show once, few, many or a class for expanded clones.

-,TRBJ2-3,-,TRBV9,TGTGCCAGCAGCGCGTGGTCAGATACGCAGTATTTT,CASSAWSDTQYF
-,TRBJ2-3,-,TRBV25-1,TGTGCCAGCAGTGCCTACTCCTTAACAGATACGCAGTATTTT,CASSAYSLTDTQYF
-,TRBJ1-1,few,TRBV4-3,TGCGCCAGCAGCCCTCAACGGGGGACTGAAGCTTTCTTT,CASSPQRGTEAFF
TRBD2,TRBJ2-3,once,TRBV10-3,TGTGCCATCAGCTTTAGCGGGAGCGCGACAGATACGCAGTATTTT,CAISFSGSATDTQYF
TRBD1,TRBJ2-3,-,TRBV19,TGTGCCAGTAGTCAGGACAGGGCATCTACAGATACGCAGTATTTT,CASSQDRASTDTQYF
TRBD1,TRBJ2-2,few,TRBV6-6,TGTGCCAGCAACCTACAGGGGGTGCTCACCGGGGAGCTGTTTTTT,CASNLQGVLTGELFF
-,TRBJ2-3,-,TRBV2,TGTGCCAGCAGAGAGGCAGATACGCAGTATTTT,CASREADTQYF
TRBD1,TRBJ2-5,-,TRBV10-3,TGTGCCATCAGTGAGGGGTCCGGGACAGGGTCACAAGAGACCCAGTACTTC,CAISEGSGTGSQETQYF
TRBD2,TRBJ2-7,-,TRBV7-9,TGTGCCAGCAGCTTAGAGGGGTTCAGCGGGAGGGCCGGACTCTACGAGCAGTACTTC,CASSLEGFSGRAGLYEQYF
TRBD2,TRBJ2-1,-,TRBV9,TGTGCCAGCAGTGGCGGGAGCGGGGGCTCCTACAATGAGCAGTTCTTC,CASSGGSGGSYNEQFF
TRBD1,TRBJ2-3,once,TRBV7-8,TGTGCCAGCAGCCCCTCCCACAGGGGGAATACGCAGTATTTT,CASSPSHRGNTQYF
-,TRBJ2-2,-,TRBV29-1,TGCAGCGTTGCCCCCGAGTTGGCCGGGGAGCTGTTTTTT,CSVAPELAGELFF
-,TRBJ2-7,few,TRBV13,TGTGCCAGCAGCTTATGGCAGGAGCAGTACTTC,CASSLWQEQYF
-,TRBJ2-5,-,TRBV4-3,TGCGCCAGCAGCCAAGTTGGCCCCGGGAGAGAGACCCAGTACTTC,CASSQVGPGRETQYF
-,TRBJ1-5,-,TRBV28,TGTGCCAGCAGTTCTGCCGGGGGGGGAGATCAGCCCCAGCATTTT,CASSSAGGGDQPQHF
-,TRBJ2-5,-,TRBV6-5,TGTGCCAGCAGTTACTCTGCAGGGGGGTACCAAGAGACCCAGTACTTC,CASSYSAGGYQETQYF
TRBD2,TRBJ2-1,few,TRBV6-5,TGTGCCAGCAGGGGGACTAGCGGGTACAATGAGCAGTTCTTC,CASRGTSGYNEQFF
TRBD1,TRBJ2-2,-,TRBV7-9,TGTGCCAGCAGCTTAGCGTTTACAGGGGGCACCGGGGAGCTGTTTTTT,CASSLAFTGGTGELFF
-,TRBJ1-1,-,TRBV7-9,TGTGCCAGCAGCTTAGCAGGGTCGGGGACTTTCTTT,CASSLAGSGTFF
-,TRBJ2-5,-,TRBV1,TGCACCAGCAGCCGCAGAATAGGGTGCCCGGGGGACCAGTACTTC,CTSSRRIGCPGDQYF
-,TRBJ1-2,once,TRBV6-6,TGTGCCAGCAGTCCGCTCCAGGGACTTGGCTACACCTTC,CASSPLQGLGYTF
-,TRBJ1-5,few,TRBV19,TGTGCCAGTAGTATTAAGGATATCGGCTACAATCAGCCCCAGCATTTT,CASSIKDIGYNQPQHF
TRBD1,TRBJ1-1,few,TRBV12-5,TGTGCTAGTGCCGGGGACAGCTCGATCGGAGAAGCTTTCTTT,CASAGDSSIGEAFF
-,TRBJ2-7,-,TRBV4-1,TGCGCCAGCAGCCACGGGTCCGGACGCGAGCAGTACTTC,CASSHGSGREQYF
-,TRBJ1-5,-,TRBV30,TGTGCCTGGAGTCACGCCGGGGGATATCAGCCCCAGCATTTT,CAWSHAGGYQPQHF
-,TRBJ1-4,once,TRBV5-1,TGCGCCAGCAGCTTGGAACCCTCCGGGGGCTCTGAAAAACTGTTTTTT,CASSLEPSGGSEKLFF
TRBD1,TRBJ1-1,-,TRBV6-5,TGTGCCAGCAGTCGACAGGGGCGGACTGAAGCTTTCTTT,CASSRQGRTEAFF
-,TRBJ2-6,few,TRBV21-1,TGTGCCAGCAACAAAGTGGGGTCAGGGGGCACATCTGGGGCCAACGTCCTGACTTTC,CASNKVGSGGTSGANVLTF
TRBD1,TRBJ2-4,-,TRBV7-9,TGTGCCAGCAGCTTAACATACAGGGGTGAAGCCAAAAACATTCAGTACTTC,CASSLTYRGEAKNIQYF
-,TRBJ2-2,-,TRBV5-1,TGCGCCAGCAGCTTGTGGTCAGGGGAAACCGGGGAGCTGTTTTTT,CASSLWSGETGELFF
-,TRBJ1-2,-,TRBV6-6,TGTGCCAGTTCAGGGCTCGGCGGCTATGATGGCTACACCTTC,CASSGLGGYDGYTF
TRBD2,TRBJ2-7,-,TRBV7-2,TGTGCCAGCAGCTTAACCGGGACTAGCAACGAGCAGTACTTC,CASSLTGTSNEQYF
TRBD2,TRBJ2-7,-,TRBV7-2,TGTGCCAGCAGCTTAGCGGGAGGGCCCTACGAGCAGTACTTC,CASSLAGGPYEQYF
-,TRBJ2-1,few,TRBV19,TGTGCCAGTAGTATAGGGAGCAATGAGCAGTTCTTC,CASSIGSNEQFF
TRBD2,TRBJ2-7,-,TRBV7-7,TGTGCCAGCAGCCCGTGGGAAGCGGGAGGCTACGAGCAGTACTTC,CASSPWEAGGYEQYF
-,TRBJ2-5,-,TRBV19,TGTGCCAGTAGTATTCACCGAGAGACCCAGTACTTC,CASSIHRETQYF
TRBD1,TRBJ1-1,few,TRBV5-1,TGCGCCAGCAGCTGGGGGGACAGGTGGAACACTGAAGCTTTCTTT,CASSWGDRWNTEAFF
-,TRBJ2-7,few,TRBV5-1,TGCGCCAGCAGCACGGGCGGAGGCGGCTACGAGCAGTACTTC,CASSTGGGGYEQYF
-,TRBJ2-7,-,TRBV5-6,TGTGCCAGCAGCTTGGAACTAGTCGACGAGCAGTACTTC,CASSLELVDEQYF
-,TRBJ1-4,-,TRBV7-9,TGTGCCAGCAGCTTGGGGGTGGGCAGCATTGAAAAACTGTTTTTT,CASSLGVGSIEKLFF
TRBD2,TRBJ2-1,-,TRBV18,TGTGCCAGCCGCTGGACTAGCGGGAGGGATGAGCAGTTCTTC,CASRWTSGRDEQFF
-,TRBJ2-2,-,TRBV2,TGTGCCAGCAGCCGACGCAGGGAGATCGGGGAGCTGTTTTTT,CASSRRREIGELFF